The 15 T cell receptor beta chains presented below share a single source sample, sequenced in a study of blood T cell repertoires in COVID-19. Sequencing used immunoSEQ multiplex PCR; TCRdb keeps in-frame clones, though not all of them. The table lists 130,000 or so clones, approximately 77% of them singletons. Sample: peripheral blood. The receptors come from an elderly man with acute or convalescent COVID-19.

This clone was counted ten times or more. This chain uses TRBV30 with TRBJ1-5; D perhaps matches TRBD1 (5 bases). Trimming took 0 bases from V and 3 from J, leaving 12 bases between them. Germline V gives CDR1 GTSNPN, CDR2 SVGIG (reference sequence). The CDR3 loop spans 15 amino acids. CDR3 sequence: CAWSVRQGSNQPQHF. CDR3 sequence (DNA): TGTGCCTGGAGTGTACGTCAGGGATCCAATCAGCCCCAGCATTTT.

This rearrangement joins TRBV2 to TRBJ2-7, with D possibly matching TRBD1 (6 bases). Trimming took off 4 bases at V and 4 bases at J, with 17 bases between the two ends. The CDR3 is made up of 15 amino acids. From germline, CDR1 is SNHLY and CDR2 FYNNEI. The CDR3 region has the DNA TGTGCCAGCAGTGCGGGACACGGCCCCGTTTACGAGCAGTACTTC. This sequence encodes CASSAGHGPVYEQYF.

This clone came up a few times. V gene TRBV2 combines with J gene TRBJ1-1; D perhaps matches TRBD1 (6 bases). Germline CDR1 reads SNHLY; CDR2 reads FYNNEI. This CDR3 is built from 12 residues. Trimming stripped 9 bases from V and 7 bases from J, with 15 bases between. The CDR3, as DNA: TGTGCCAGTCGGGGACAAGCCTATGAAGCTTTCTTT. It yields the protein CASRGQAYEAFF. Full variable domain (outside the CDR3, taken from reference TRBV2 and TRBJ1-1): EPEVTQTPSHQVTQMGQEVILRCVPISNHLYFYWYRQILGQKVEFLVSFYNNEISEKSEIFDDQFSVERPDGSNFTLKIRSTKLEDSAMYFCASRGQAYEAFFGQGTRLTVV.

The rearrangement links TRBV5-6 to TRBJ2-2, with 9 positions matching TRBD1. The CDR3 runs to 18 residues. The ends lost 4 bases at V and 4 bases at J; junction bases unmatched: 14. Germline CDR1 reads SGHDT; CDR2 reads YYEEEE. The DNA for the CDR3 is TGTGCCAGCAGCACGCACAGGGGGCGGATCCAGGGCACCGGGGAGCTGTTTTTT. Protein sequence: CASSTHRGRIQGTGELFF.

The chain joins TRBV5-4 to TRBJ2-7; 11 nucleotides align to TRBD1. The trim removed 4 bases at V and 7 bases at J, leaving 10 bases unmatched. This CDR3 has 15 amino acids. Germline values: CDR1 SGHNT, CDR2 YYREEE (reference sequence). This CDR3 reads CASSKSGQGDREQYF. As DNA, the CDR3 is TGTGCCAGCAGCAAATCGGGACAGGGGGATCGGGAGCAGTACTTC.

This clone was recorded at least ten times. The genes are TRBV28 and TRBJ1-2; 7 positions match TRBD1. The germline V gene has CDR1 MDHEN and CDR2 SYDVKM. The CDR3 consists of 17 residues. V gave up 1 base and J gave up 4 bases; unmatched junction bases: 12. The CDR3 DNA follows: TGTGCCAGCAGTTTATTATCTGGGACAGTATATTCCTATGGCTACACCTTC. Translating gives CASSLLSGTVYSYGYTF.

The chain links TRBV25-1 to TRBJ1-6, with 7 bases lining up with TRBD1. This CDR3 contains 15 residues. Germline V CDR1 and CDR2: MGHDK, SYGVNS. J gave up 2 bases and V 3 bases, and 1 base lay outside the gene matches. The CDR3 region is CASSEQGAYNSPLHF. The CDR3 DNA reads TGTGCCAGCAGTGAGCAGGGGGCCTATAATTCACCCCTCCACTTT.

The chain carries TRBV18 and TRBJ1-1; D is ambiguous. Germline CDR1 is KGHSH and CDR2 is LQKENI. V lost 3 bases, J lost 4 bases, and 18 bases lay in between. The CDR3 has 16 amino acids. The chain's CDR3 is CASSPNRVDTGTEAFF. The CDR3 bases are TGTGCCAGCTCACCTAACCGGGTCGATACGGGCACTGAAGCTTTCTTT. Based on the CDR3 plus reference TRBV18 and TRBJ1-1, the full variable domain is NAGVMQNPRHLVRRRGQEARLRCSPMKGHSHVYWYRQLPEEGLKFMVYLQKENIIDESGMPKERFSAEFPKEGPSILRIQQVVRGDSAAYFCASSPNRVDTGTEAFFGQGTRLTVV.

This chain connects TRBV7-2 to TRBJ1-2; 10 bases fit TRBD1. The length of the CDR3 is 15 residues. J was trimmed by 7 bases and V by 3 bases; bases with no gene match: 8. Germline CDR1 SGHTA, CDR2 FQGNSA. The CDR3 nucleotides read TGTGCCAGCAGCTTTGGGACAGGGGCTTTGAGTGGCTACACCTTC. This codes for CASSFGTGALSGYTF.

J is TRBJ2-3 and V is TRBV5-1; 7 bases align to TRBD2. CDR3 size: 15 residues. Per the germline V gene, CDR1 is SGHRS and CDR2 is YFSETQ. V lost 0 bases and J lost 1; bases outside the gene matches: 2. The CDR3 region has the DNA TGCGCCAGCAGCTTGGAGCGGGGACGCACAGATACGCAGTATTTT. Encoded protein: CASSLERGRTDTQYF. The full variable domain, completed using reference TRBV5-1 and TRBJ2-3, is KAGVTQTPRYLIKTRGQQVTLSCSPISGHRSVSWYQQTPGQGLQFLFEYFSETQRNKGNFPGRFSGRQFSNSRSEMNVSTLELGDSALYLCASSLERGRTDTQYFGPGTRLTVL.

This clone has a handful of counts. This sequence joins TRBV2 and TRBJ2-7, with a weak D call TRBD1 (6 bases). Germline loops: CDR1 SNHLY, CDR2 FYNNEI. The V end was cut by 10 bases, the J end by 2 bases, with 12 bases between. The CDR3 totals 12 residues. The CDR3 region is CATQQGPYEQYF. The CDR3 coding sequence is TGTGCCACCCAACAGGGCCCCTACGAGCAGTACTTC.

This sequence joins TRBV4-2 and TRBJ2-7; 8 nucleotides match TRBD1. The V and J ends lost 3 bases and 4 bases, in that order; junction bases with no gene match: 5. CDR1 is LGHNA, CDR2 YNFKEQ, per germline. This CDR3 contains 14 residues. The CDR3 nucleotides are TGTGCCAGCAGCCACCCGGACAGGGAATACGAGCAGTACTTC. This gives the protein CASSHPDREYEQYF.

V is TRBV7-2 and J is TRBJ1-1, with D maybe TRBD1 (5 bases). With 5 bases removed from V and 3 bases from J, the gap between germline ends came to 19 bases. Germline CDR1 reads SGHTA; CDR2 reads FQGNSA. The CDR3 totals 16 residues. The CDR3 nucleotides read TGTGCCAGCAGCCTCCGGGTGGGGAACAGGCACACTGAAGCTTTCTTT. It is translated as CASSLRVGNRHTEAFF.

The rearrangement joins TRBV5-1 to TRBJ2-3; 8 bases are shared with TRBD2. The germline V gene has CDR1 SGHRS and CDR2 YFSETQ. The CDR3 has 15 residues. V dropped 0 bases and J dropped 2; count of bases not matched to a gene: 2. The CDR3 loop is CASSLVAGLTDTQYF. For the CDR3, the DNA is TGCGCCAGCAGCTTGGTAGCGGGGCTCACAGATACGCAGTATTTT.

This chain joins TRBV18 and TRBJ2-7, with TRBD1 matching 12 bases. V trimming: 6 bases; J trimming: 3 bases; junction bases outside the gene matches: 6. The CDR3 loop spans 15 amino acids. Per germline, CDR1 KGHSH and CDR2 LQKENI. CDR3 DNA sequence: TGTGCCAGCTCGCAGGGGACAGGGGGCTTCTACGAGCAGTACTTC. As protein: CASSQGTGGFYEQYF. The full variable domain, its missing parts supplied by reference TRBV18 and TRBJ2-7, is NAGVMQNPRHLVRRRGQEARLRCSPMKGHSHVYWYRQLPEEGLKFMVYLQKENIIDESGMPKERFSAEFPKEGPSILRIQQVVRGDSAAYFCASSQGTGGFYEQYFGPGTRLTVT.